The next 30 T cell receptor beta chains were all read from a single sample in a study of T cell responses to AZD1222 COVID-19 vaccine. The protocol was immunoSEQ multiplex PCR, while the TCRdb copy is restricted to in-frame clones and leaves out a portion. The data show about 78,000 clones, around 90% seen once. Source: peripheral blood, taken on day 0 of AZD1222 vaccination. Receptors were obtained from an adult in good health.

This rearrangement joins TRBV18 to TRBJ1-1, with D perhaps TRBD1 (5 bases). V was trimmed by 4 bases and J by 1 base, leaving 10 bases between them. From germline, CDR1 is KGHSH and CDR2 LQKENI. CDR3 length equals 14 residues. The CDR3 DNA is TGTGCCAGCTCACTCTTGGACACGAACACTGAAGCTTTCTTT. This sequence encodes CASSLLDTNTEAFF. The whole variable domain, remainder taken from reference TRBV18 and TRBJ1-1, is NAGVMQNPRHLVRRRGQEARLRCSPMKGHSHVYWYRQLPEEGLKFMVYLQKENIIDESGMPKERFSAEFPKEGPSILRIQQVVRGDSAAYFCASSLLDTNTEAFFGQGTRLTVV.

V gene TRBV27 combines with J gene TRBJ1-2, with D hard to call. The CDR3 sequence is 13 residues long. Germline V gene sequence: CDR1 MNHEY, CDR2 SMNVEV (reference sequence). Trimming removed 2 bases at V and 4 bases at J, with 8 bases between. The CDR3 region has the DNA TGTGCCAGCAGTTTAATTGGGCCCTATGGCTACACCTTC. It yields the protein CASSLIGPYGYTF.

The V call is TRBV5-6, the J call TRBJ1-6, with D uncertain. The V end lost 2 bases, the J end lost 0 bases, and 9 bases lay between the germline ends. The CDR3 has 16 amino acids. Germline V CDR1 and CDR2: SGHDT, YYEEEE. For the CDR3, the DNA is TGTGCCAGCAGCTTCGAAGGGAGCTCCTATAATTCACCCCTCCACTTT. Translating gives CASSFEGSSYNSPLHF.

J is TRBJ2-7 and V is TRBV7-2; no definite D call. Looked up from germline, CDR1 is SGHTA and CDR2 is FQGNSA. The CDR3 has 13 amino acids. V lost 6 bases and J 0 bases, leaving 9 bases between the germline ends. The CDR3 region is CASRPPVSYEQYF. Here the CDR3 DNA reads TGTGCCAGCAGACCCCCTGTCTCCTACGAGCAGTACTTC.

The rearrangement uses TRBV7-2 and TRBJ1-6, with TRBD1 matching 8 bases. The CDR3 has 15 residues. The V segment lost 3 bases and the J segment 6 bases; nucleotides outside the gene matches: 4. Germline V gene data show CDR1 as SGHTA and CDR2 as FQGNSA. Here the CDR3 reads CASSLDRVPNSPLHF. CDR3 coding DNA: TGTGCCAGCAGCTTGGACAGGGTCCCTAATTCACCCCTCCACTTT.

Here the CDR3 reads CASRDRGYGYTF. CDR3 DNA: TGTGCCAGTAGGGATAGGGGCTATGGCTACACCTTC. The chain uses TRBV19 and TRBJ1-2; TRBD1 is a possible D gene (5 bases). This CDR3 has 12 residues. The V gene lost 6 bases and the J gene lost 4 bases, with 9 bases spanning the gap. The germline V gene encodes CDR1 LNHDA and CDR2 SQIVND (reference sequence). Using reference TRBV19 and TRBJ1-2 for the parts outside the CDR3, the full variable domain is DGGITQSPKYLFRKEGQNVTLSCEQNLNHDAMYWYRQDPGQGLRLIYYSQIVNDFQKGDIAEGYSVSREKKESFPLTVTSAQKNPTAFYLCASRDRGYGYTFGSGTRLTVV.

The rearrangement joins TRBV4-2 to TRBJ2-3; 7 nucleotides align to TRBD2. Trimming cost V 1 base and J 4 bases; bases outside gene matches: 17. The CDR3 spans 19 residues. Germline assignment: CDR1 LGHNA and CDR2 YNFKEQ. The CDR3 nucleotides are TGTGCCAGCAGCCAAGTCCCCCGGGCGACACTAGCGAGCGCAGATACGCAGTATTTT. Protein: CASSQVPRATLASADTQYF.

Only one count was recorded for this clone. V usage is TRBV5-4 and J usage is TRBJ2-3; D is unclear. CDR1 and CDR2 from the germline V gene are SGHNT and YYREEE (reference sequence). With 0 bases removed from V and 5 bases from J, the gap between germline ends came to 7 bases. There are 13 residues in the CDR3. CDR3 loop: CASSLEVRDTQYF. CDR3 bases: TGTGCCAGCAGCTTGGAGGTGAGAGATACGCAGTATTTT. Full variable domain (remainder filled in from reference TRBV5-4 and TRBJ2-3): ETGVTQSPTHLIKTRGQQVTLRCSSQSGHNTVSWYQQALGQGPQFIFQYYREEENGRGNFPPRFSGLQFPNYSSELNVNALELDDSALYLCASSLEVRDTQYFGPGTRLTVL.

On this clone: The sample contains more than one DNA sequence encoding this CDR3. J is TRBJ2-5 and V is TRBV4-2; D not certain. CDR3 length: 12 amino acids. V gave up 0 bases and J gave up 5 bases, with 4 bases separating them. Germline CDR1 LGHNA, CDR2 YNFKEQ. The DNA of the CDR3 is TGTGCCAGCAGCCAAGACCGGGAGACCCAGTACTTC. As protein: CASSQDRETQYF.

The chain couples TRBV9 to TRBJ2-2; 10 bases match TRBD2. This CDR3 region has 17 residues. V lost 2 bases to trimming and J lost 0 bases; unmatched junction nucleotides: 4. Germline V gives CDR1 SGDLS, CDR2 YYNGEE. The CDR3: CASSVGTSVSNTGELFF. In DNA, the CDR3 is TGTGCCAGCAGCGTCGGGACTAGCGTATCGAACACCGGGGAGCTGTTTTTT.

V is TRBV19 and J is TRBJ1-5; D gene unclear. The germline V and J ends were trimmed by 3 bases and 1 base, with 4 bases remaining between them. The CDR3 has 13 residues. Per germline, CDR1 LNHDA and CDR2 SQIVND (reference sequence). The CDR3: CASSIESNQPQHF. The CDR3 DNA is TGTGCCAGTAGTATCGAGAGCAATCAGCCCCAGCATTTT.

V usage is TRBV6-5 and J usage is TRBJ2-7, with 7 nucleotides matching TRBD2. Germline CDR1 is MNHEY and CDR2 is SVGAGI. The CDR3 consists of 13 residues. V was pared by 8 bases and J by 5 bases, with 9 bases of the junction left unmatched. CDR3 sequence: CASAGVGFDEQYF. CDR3 nucleotides: TGTGCCAGCGCGGGAGTCGGGTTTGACGAGCAGTACTTC.

This sequence joins TRBV5-1 and TRBJ2-7, with D hard to call. Germline V gene sequence: CDR1 SGHRS, CDR2 YFSETQ. This CDR3 has 13 amino acids. The germline V and J ends were trimmed by 5 bases and 0 bases, with 9 bases remaining between them. The CDR3 loop is CASSRTVSYEQYF. In DNA form, the CDR3 reads TGCGCCAGCAGTAGGACGGTCTCCTACGAGCAGTACTTC.

A single count supports this clone. The V call is TRBV7-3, the J call TRBJ2-1; 10 nucleotides agree with TRBD1. V gave up 8 bases and J gave up 7 bases; unmatched junction bases: 5. This CDR3 is 13 amino acids long. The germline CDR1 and CDR2 sequences are SGHTA and FQGTGA. This chain's CDR3 is CASQGQGSNEQFF. The CDR3 bases are TGTGCCAGCCAGGGACAGGGGTCGAATGAGCAGTTCTTC.

By its share, this clone is large. The rearrangement uses TRBV9 and TRBJ2-1; TRBD2 agrees at 9 bases. Germline loops: CDR1 SGDLS, CDR2 YYNGEE. The CDR3 contains 15 residues. J gave up 6 bases and V 6 bases, and 10 bases lay outside the gene matches. This CDR3 reads CASTSGGSGSNEQFF. CDR3 sequence (DNA): TGTGCCAGCACCTCGGGGGGTAGCGGGAGCAATGAGCAGTTCTTC. Looking up the rest from reference TRBV9 and TRBJ2-1 gives the full variable domain: DSGVTQTPKHLITATGQRVTLRCSPRSGDLSVYWYQQSLDQGLQFLIQYYNGEERAKGNILERFSAQQFPDLHSELNLSSLELGDSALYFCASTSGGSGSNEQFFGPGTRLTVL.

V usage is TRBV4-1 and J usage is TRBJ1-3; D remains ambiguous. Germline CDR1 reads MGHRA; CDR2 reads YSYEKL. Between the trimmed V and J ends, which lost 0 bases and 0 bases, there was a span of 12 bases. The CDR3 loop spans 17 amino acids. The CDR3 nucleotides read TGCGCCAGCAGCCAAGATGACCCCGGGAGCTCTGGAAACACCATATATTTT. Translating gives CASSQDDPGSSGNTIYF.

This clone was recorded a few times. The rearrangement joins TRBV6-1 to TRBJ1-1, with TRBD1 as a possible D gene (6 bases). The CDR3 covers 15 residues. The V end lost 0 bases, the J end lost 4 bases, and 12 bases lay between the germline ends. Germline values: CDR1 MNHNS, CDR2 SASEGT. CDR3: CASSEAFRGGTEAFF. In DNA, the CDR3 is TGTGCCAGCAGTGAAGCGTTCAGGGGAGGCACTGAAGCTTTCTTT.

J is TRBJ2-5 and V is TRBV19, with D perhaps matching TRBD2 (5 bases). Germline V CDR1 and CDR2: LNHDA, SQIVND (reference sequence). This CDR3 is 13 amino acids long. V lost 5 bases and J lost 1, with 8 bases in between. Here the CDR3 DNA reads TGTGCCAGTAGTCAGGACTCCCAAGAGACCCAGTACTTC. Translation: CASSQDSQETQYF. The full variable domain, in which reference TRBV19 and TRBJ2-5 provide the parts outside the CDR3, is DGGITQSPKYLFRKEGQNVTLSCEQNLNHDAMYWYRQDPGQGLRLIYYSQIVNDFQKGDIAEGYSVSREKKESFPLTVTSAQKNPTAFYLCASSQDSQETQYFGPGTRLLVL.

The chain combines TRBV28 with TRBJ1-1; 8 bases are shared with TRBD1. With V trimmed by 4 bases and J by 5 bases, 9 bases remained unmatched. CDR1 is MDHEN and CDR2 is SYDVKM in the germline V gene. This CDR3 region has 15 residues. For the CDR3, the DNA is TGTGCCAGCAGTTCCTACAGGGGGATAGGGACTGAAGCTTTCTTT. As protein: CASSSYRGIGTEAFF.

This chain connects TRBV3-1 (or the pseudogene TRBV3-2) to TRBJ1-2, with TRBD1 identical over 8 bases. CDR3 length equals 16 residues. Germline-derived CDR1 and CDR2 are LGHDT and YNNKEL (reference sequence). V lost 2 bases, J lost 2 bases, and 7 bases stayed unmatched. CDR3 nucleotide sequence: TGTGCCAGCAGCCAACAAGACAGGGGCTCAAACTATGGCTACACCTTC. Translation: CASSQQDRGSNYGYTF.

The chain employs TRBV11-2 and TRBJ2-2; D gene uncertain. CDR3 length: 18 amino acids. The germline V gene has CDR1 SGHAT and CDR2 FQNNGV. V lost 4 bases to trimming and J lost 0 bases, with 18 bases between them. The chain's CDR3 is CASSSTVDQNSNTGELFF. The CDR3 nucleotides are TGTGCCAGCAGCTCGACCGTGGACCAAAACTCGAACACCGGGGAGCTGTTTTTT.

This chain connects TRBV6-2 or TRBV6-3 to TRBJ1-6; the D gene is possibly TRBD1 (5 bases). The CDR3 sequence is 15 residues long. Trimming removed 2 bases at V and 9 bases at J, with 14 bases between. Germline V gene data show CDR1 as MNHEY and CDR2 as SVGEGT. The CDR3 spells CASSYGAGRSSPLHF. For the CDR3, the DNA is TGTGCCAGCAGTTACGGGGCAGGGCGAAGTTCACCCCTCCACTTT.

This clone was recorded once. The chain couples TRBV5-1 to TRBJ1-1, with 7 nucleotides matching TRBD1. The CDR3 is 14 amino acids. V gave up 0 bases and J gave up 5 bases; unmatched junction bases: 4. CDR1 and CDR2 from the germline V gene are SGHRS and YFSETQ. Here the CDR3 reads CASSLDRGDTEAFF. The CDR3 coding sequence is TGCGCCAGCAGCTTGGACAGGGGTGATACTGAAGCTTTCTTT.

This rearrangement joins TRBV5-1 to TRBJ1-2; 8 bases match TRBD1. CDR1 and CDR2 (germline): SGHRS, YFSETQ. Trimming at V came to 3 bases and at J to 5 bases, leaving 9 bases not matched to a gene. CDR3 length equals 15 residues. Written as DNA, the CDR3 is TGCGCCAGCAGCTCCTCAGGGGGCGACGTATATGGCTACACCTTC. Translated, it gives CASSSSGGDVYGYTF.

The chain recombines TRBV5-1 with TRBJ2-2, with TRBD1 as a possible D gene (6 bases). Trimming left V 3 bases short and J 5 bases short, with 11 bases between. From germline, CDR1 is SGHRS and CDR2 YFSETQ. This CDR3 spans 14 amino acids. CDR3 sequence (DNA): TGCGCCAGCAGCTCCCAGGGGCGGACCGGGGAGCTGTTTTTT. Its translation: CASSSQGRTGELFF.

This chain joins TRBV15 and TRBJ2-2, with D possibly matching TRBD2 (6 bases). V was shortened by 2 bases and J by 3 bases, with 7 bases between the two germline ends. The CDR3 is 14 residues long. Looked up from germline, CDR1 is LNHNV and CDR2 is YYDKDF (reference sequence). CDR3 bases: TGTGCCACCAGCAGAACGGGGGACACCGGGGAGCTGTTTTTT. Translation: CATSRTGDTGELFF.

The rearrangement uses TRBV5-1 and TRBJ2-2, with 7 bases that match TRBD2. The germline V gene has CDR1 SGHRS and CDR2 YFSETQ. J lost 2 bases, V lost 0 bases, and 4 bases had no gene match. CDR3 size: 16 residues. CDR3 sequence (DNA): TGCGCCAGCAGCTTGGCCAGCGGGATTAACACCGGGGAGCTGTTTTTT. Encoded protein: CASSLASGINTGELFF.

This clone was picked up one time. The chain joins TRBV7-2 to TRBJ1-1; D remains ambiguous. CDR1 and CDR2 from the germline V gene are SGHTA and FQGNSA. This CDR3 comprises 12 residues. With 3 bases removed from V and 10 bases from J, the gap between germline ends came to 12 bases. The CDR3: CASSLGATGAFF. In DNA, the CDR3 is TGTGCCAGCAGCTTGGGCGCTACCGGAGCTTTCTTT.

This clone was recorded only once. The genes are TRBV10-3 and TRBJ2-3; possibly TRBD1 for D (5 bases). Trimming shortened V by 11 bases and J by 3 bases, and 18 bases separated the two germline ends. The germline CDR1 and CDR2 sequences are ENHRY and SYGVKD. This CDR3 comprises 14 residues. CDR3 DNA: TGTGCCGTTTCCCAGGGAATCACTACAGATACGCAGTATTTT. Protein: CAVSQGITTDTQYF.

This chain connects TRBV5-4 to TRBJ1-2, with 7 bases identical to TRBD1. The CDR3 is made up of 17 amino acids. V lost 0 bases and J lost 5; bases outside the gene matches: 13. The V gene's germline CDR1 is SGHNT and CDR2 YYREEE (reference sequence). The CDR3 DNA reads as TGTGCCAGCAGCTTGGGGGGACAGCAAAAAGACATATATGGCTACACCTTC. Translation gives CASSLGGQQKDIYGYTF. The complete variable domain, with remaining parts taken from reference TRBV5-4 and TRBJ1-2, reads ETGVTQSPTHLIKTRGQQVTLRCSSQSGHNTVSWYQQALGQGPQFIFQYYREEENGRGNFPPRFSGLQFPNYSSELNVNALELDDSALYLCASSLGGQQKDIYGYTFGSGTRLTVV.